Shown below are 14 T cell receptor beta chains from a single sample sequenced in a study of blood T cell repertoires in COVID-19. The table came from immunoSEQ multiplex PCR; TCRdb's copy has only in-frame clones and leaves some out. Among about 410,000 clones listed, approximately 91% were seen once. Sequencing input: peripheral blood. The receptors derive from a woman between 40 and 55 years old with COVID-19, enrolled during active disease.

The V and J genes are TRBV29-1 and TRBJ2-3; 7 nucleotides agree with TRBD2. This CDR3 is 15 amino acids long. Trimming at V came to 5 bases and at J to 4 bases, leaving 12 bases not matched to a gene. Per the germline V gene, CDR1 is SQVTM and CDR2 is ANQGSEA. The CDR3 here is CSVPTPEGRADTQYF. For the CDR3, the DNA is TGCAGCGTTCCCACCCCGGAAGGGAGGGCAGATACGCAGTATTTT.

The chain combines TRBV15 with TRBJ2-7, with 10 bases aligning to TRBD1. The V gene's germline CDR1 is LNHNV and CDR2 YYDKDF (reference sequence). The CDR3 contains 16 residues. Germline trimming cut 1 base from V and 5 bases from J; bases unmatched to any gene: 8. The CDR3 loop is CATSRGRTGGDNEQYF. The CDR3 bases are TGTGCCACCAGCAGAGGCCGGACAGGGGGGGATAACGAGCAGTACTTC.

The chain joins TRBV2 to TRBJ1-3; D gene unclear. The CDR3 loop spans 13 amino acids. The V gene lost 6 bases and the J gene lost 0 bases, with 6 bases spanning the gap. Germline assignment: CDR1 SNHLY and CDR2 FYNNEI. This chain's CDR3 is CASSRSSGNTIYF. CDR3 DNA: TGTGCCAGCAGCCGTAGCTCTGGAAACACCATATATTTT.

CDR3 coding DNA: TGTGCCTGGAGCCTCGGACGGACTAGTCAGCCCCAGCATTTT. Protein sequence: CAWSLGRTSQPQHF. This chain links TRBV30 with TRBJ1-5; no definite D call. V dropped 3 bases and J dropped 6 bases, with 15 bases sitting between them. The V gene's germline CDR1 is GTSNPN and CDR2 SVGIG (reference sequence). The CDR3 extends over 14 amino acids.

This clone was observed a handful of times. The chain carries TRBV29-1 and TRBJ2-1; 14 nucleotides match TRBD2. The CDR3 extends over 14 amino acids. Germline loops: CDR1 SQVTM, CDR2 ANQGSEA. V lost 6 bases and J lost 8; bases outside the gene matches: 6. CDR3 loop: CSVAPGLAGDEQFF. The CDR3 DNA is TGCAGCGTCGCTCCGGGACTAGCGGGAGATGAGCAGTTCTTC.

This clone was observed once. J is TRBJ2-7 and V is TRBV27; 9 bases fit TRBD1. Germline CDR1 reads MNHEY; CDR2 reads SMNVEV (reference sequence). J was trimmed by 0 bases and V by 6 bases; bases with no gene match: 0. CDR3 size: 13 residues. CDR3: CASRGQGSYEQYF. The CDR3 coding sequence is TGTGCCAGCAGGGGACAGGGCTCCTACGAGCAGTACTTC.

This chain joins TRBV7-9 and TRBJ1-4; D ambiguous. The CDR3 runs 15 residues. V lost 1 base and J lost 0, with 6 bases in between. CDR1 and CDR2 (germline): SEHNR, FQNEAQ (reference sequence). The DNA of the CDR3 is TGTGCCAGCAGCTTAGGAGGGTCAACTAATGAAAAACTGTTTTTT. This codes for CASSLGGSTNEKLFF.

This sequence joins TRBV27 and TRBJ2-3, with a weak D call TRBD2 (5 bases). The CDR3 totals 12 residues. The V and J ends lost 6 bases and 6 bases respectively, with 10 bases between them. Germline V gives CDR1 MNHEY, CDR2 SMNVEV (reference sequence). The CDR3 spells CASSAGWDTQYF. DNA of the CDR3: TGTGCCAGCAGCGCGGGCTGGGATACGCAGTATTTT.

The V and J genes are TRBV5-1 and TRBJ2-3; 11 bases agree with TRBD2. The CDR3 runs to 16 residues. The germline V gene encodes CDR1 SGHRS and CDR2 YFSETQ. V gave up 4 bases and J gave up 1 base; unmatched junction bases: 5. The CDR3 coding sequence is TGCGCCAGCAGCCGCGGGACTAGCGGTCGCACAGATACGCAGTATTTT. Encoded protein: CASSRGTSGRTDTQYF.

The genes are TRBV6-5 and TRBJ1-6, with TRBD1 matching 9 bases. The CDR3 sequence is 14 residues long. V trimming: 10 bases; J trimming: 7 bases; junction bases outside the gene matches: 8. The germline V gene has CDR1 MNHEY and CDR2 SVGAGI. The CDR3 bases are TGTGCCACCGAACAGGGGGCTTGGAATTCACCCCTCCACTTT. Its translation is CATEQGAWNSPLHF.

This clone was detected a few times. The rearrangement joins TRBV19 to TRBJ2-3; 7 bases fit TRBD1. The germline gives CDR1 LNHDA, CDR2 SQIVND (reference sequence). This CDR3 region has 15 residues. V lost 5 bases, J lost 1 base, and 6 bases stayed unmatched. The CDR3: CASSGGTGGTDTQYF. The CDR3, as DNA: TGTGCCAGTAGTGGAGGAACAGGGGGCACAGATACGCAGTATTTT.

The chain carries TRBV5-5 and TRBJ2-3; the D gene is possibly TRBD2 (5 bases). V lost 3 bases, J lost 6 bases, and 17 bases lay in between. Per germline, CDR1 SGHKS and CDR2 YYEKEE (reference sequence). The CDR3 has 15 amino acids. Here the CDR3 DNA reads TGTGCCAGCAGCTCCGGCCTACTAGATCGGGATACGCAGTATTTT. This sequence encodes CASSSGLLDRDTQYF.

The chain is built from TRBV5-1 and TRBJ1-6, with TRBD1 matching 9 bases. V gave up 4 bases and J gave up 3 bases; unmatched junction bases: 2. In germline, CDR1 is SGHRS, CDR2 YFSETQ. This CDR3 has 15 amino acids. The CDR3 is CASSMDRGYNSPLHF. In DNA, the CDR3 is TGCGCCAGCAGCATGGACAGGGGCTATAATTCACCCCTCCACTTT.

The gene calls are TRBV3-1 (or the pseudogene TRBV3-2) and TRBJ1-2, with a weak D call TRBD1 (5 bases). From germline, CDR1 is LGHDT and CDR2 YNNKEL (reference sequence). The V end lost 3 bases, the J end lost 5 bases, and 16 bases lay between the germline ends. The CDR3 consists of 15 residues. The CDR3 spells CASSHLAGGRYGYTF. The CDR3 DNA follows: TGTGCCAGCAGCCATCTGGCGGGGGGTAGATATGGCTACACCTTC.